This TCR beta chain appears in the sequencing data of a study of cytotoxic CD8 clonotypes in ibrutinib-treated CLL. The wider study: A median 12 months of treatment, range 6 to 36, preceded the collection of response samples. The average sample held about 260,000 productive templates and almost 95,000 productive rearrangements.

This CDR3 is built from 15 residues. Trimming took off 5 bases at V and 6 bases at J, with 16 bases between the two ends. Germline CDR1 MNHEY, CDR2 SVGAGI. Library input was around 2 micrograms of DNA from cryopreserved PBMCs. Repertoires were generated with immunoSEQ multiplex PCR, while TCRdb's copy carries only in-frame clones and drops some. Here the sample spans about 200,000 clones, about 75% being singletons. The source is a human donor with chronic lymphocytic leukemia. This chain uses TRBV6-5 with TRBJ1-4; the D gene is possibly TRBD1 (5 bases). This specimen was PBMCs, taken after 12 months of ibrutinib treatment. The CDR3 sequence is CASSRKGVGDEKLFF. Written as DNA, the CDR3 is TGTGCCAGCAGTCGTAAAGGGGTGGGGGATGAAAAACTGTTTTTT.